The clone carrying this T cell receptor beta chain was counted between two and nine times. Its antigen is currently unknown. Cells sorted by CD45RO/CCR7/CD25/CD127/CD95/CD27 comprised CD4+ naive, central memory, regulatory and stem cell-like memory cells. The data are from a study of beta chain features in type 1 diabetes. Study results and caveats: There was a moderate but significant shortening of TCRB CDR3s in all four CD4+ subsets of Type 1 diabetes patients.

TCRB transcripts that were expressed got sequenced, as all of the isolated RNA had been reverse transcribed. The protocol was immunoSEQ multiplex PCR, while the TCRdb copy is restricted to in-frame clones and leaves out a portion. Among about 140,000 clones listed, about 13% were seen once. Germline V lookup: CDR1 MGHDK, CDR2 SYGVNS. V dropped 3 bases and J dropped 4 bases, with 9 bases sitting between them. This CDR3 comprises 13 residues. This chain links TRBV25-1 with TRBJ1-1; D is possibly TRBD1 (5 bases). This receptor was taken from a man aged 18 to 29 with type 1 diabetes. The material sequenced was central memory CD4+ T cells from blood. CDR3 coding DNA: TGTGCCAGCAGTGACAGGGTCGGCACTGAAGCTTTCTTT. This codes for CASSDRVGTEAFF.